Many counts were recorded for the clone carrying this TCR beta chain. The entry originates in a study of low-dose radiotherapy and immunotherapy resistance in tumors. Time point here: before trial treatment. The length of the CDR3 is 17 residues. Trimming pared 4 bases from V and 0 bases from J, leaving 13 bases between. Germline V gives CDR1 MGHRA, CDR2 YSYEKL. TRAV- and TRBV-specific primers were used for first-strand cDNA, which covered alpha and beta chains. TCRs underwent 20 PCR cycles of amplification with a constant-region primer and V-primer adapter. In TCRdb, the reads were re-called with MiXCR into one record per CDR3 protein. The top ten clones hold 5% to 6.5% of a sample with about 82,000 distinct CDR3 sequences, approximately 19% of them seen once.

The V gene is TRBV4-1, the J gene TRBJ1-6; no definite D call. Material: PBMCs, obtained before treatment. This TCR was recovered from a male donor with prostate cancer. This CDR3 is CASSLEQSGSYNSPLHF. CDR3 DNA: TGCGCCAGCAGCCTGGAACAGTCCGGCTCCTATAATTCACCCCTCCACTTT.